Shown below are 3 T cell receptor beta chains from a single sample sequenced in a study of T cell responses to AZD1222 COVID-19 vaccine. Produced via immunoSEQ multiplex PCR; TCRdb's table is partial and in-frame only. The sample records under 150,000 clones, approximately 88% being singletons. The material sequenced was peripheral blood, taken 28 days after the second AZD1222 dose. The receptors originated from an adult who received the AZD1222 COVID-19 vaccine.

The genes are TRBV18 and TRBJ1-1; possible D gene TRBD1, 5 bases. From germline, CDR1 is KGHSH and CDR2 LQKENI. Deletions cut 5 bases from V and 3 bases from J, with 16 bases between. The CDR3 extends over 15 amino acids. CDR3: CASSDWAGRYTEAFF. DNA for the CDR3: TGTGCCAGCTCAGACTGGGCAGGGCGCTACACTGAAGCTTTCTTT.

The chain recombines TRBV28 with TRBJ1-2; unclear D gene. This CDR3 region has 15 residues. In germline, CDR1 is MDHEN, CDR2 SYDVKM. V gave up 5 bases and J gave up 0 bases, with 13 bases separating them. This chain's CDR3 is CASSSWRTANYGYTF. The CDR3 region has the DNA TGTGCCAGCAGTAGTTGGCGGACTGCTAACTATGGCTACACCTTC.

The CDR3 here is CASSLLAQVKDYTF. The DNA of the CDR3 is TGTGCCAGCAGTTTATTAGCACAAGTTAAGGACTACACCTTC. The chain carries TRBV28 and TRBJ1-2; no firm D call. V was shortened by 1 base and J by 10 bases, with 16 bases between the two germline ends. The length of the CDR3 is 14 residues. The germline V gene encodes CDR1 MDHEN and CDR2 SYDVKM.